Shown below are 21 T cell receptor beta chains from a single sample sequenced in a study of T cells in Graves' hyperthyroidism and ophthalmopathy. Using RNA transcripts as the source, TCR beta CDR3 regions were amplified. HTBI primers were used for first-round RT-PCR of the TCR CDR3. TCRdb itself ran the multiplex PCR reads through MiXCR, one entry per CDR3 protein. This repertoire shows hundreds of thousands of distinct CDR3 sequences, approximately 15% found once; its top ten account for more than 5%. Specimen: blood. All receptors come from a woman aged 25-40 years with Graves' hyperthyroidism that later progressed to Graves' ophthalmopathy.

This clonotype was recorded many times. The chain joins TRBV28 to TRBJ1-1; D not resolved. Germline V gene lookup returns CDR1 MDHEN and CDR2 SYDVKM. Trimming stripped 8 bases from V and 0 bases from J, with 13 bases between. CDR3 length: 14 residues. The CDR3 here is CASGVIGMNTEAFF. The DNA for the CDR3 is TGTGCCAGCGGAGTCATCGGTATGAACACTGAAGCTTTCTTT.

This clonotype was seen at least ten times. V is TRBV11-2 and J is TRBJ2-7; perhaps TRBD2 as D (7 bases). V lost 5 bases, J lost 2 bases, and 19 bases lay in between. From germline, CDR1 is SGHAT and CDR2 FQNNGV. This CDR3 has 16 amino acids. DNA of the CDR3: TGTGCCAGCAGCCTCAGATGGGGGGGCTCCACCTACGAGCAGTACTTC. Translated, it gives CASSLRWGGSTYEQYF. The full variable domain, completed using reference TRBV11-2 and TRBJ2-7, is EAGVAQSPRYKIIEKRQSVAFWCNPISGHATLYWYQQILGQGPKLLIQFQNNGVVDDSQLPKDRFSAERLKGVDSTLKIQPAKLEDSAVYLCASSLRWGGSTYEQYFGPGTRLTVT.

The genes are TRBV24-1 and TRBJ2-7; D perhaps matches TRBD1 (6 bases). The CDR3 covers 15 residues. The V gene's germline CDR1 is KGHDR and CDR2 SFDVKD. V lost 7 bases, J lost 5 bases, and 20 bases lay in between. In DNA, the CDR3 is TGTGCCACCAGCGAGCGGCAGGGGAATTACAACGAGCAGTACTTC. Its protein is CATSERQGNYNEQYF.

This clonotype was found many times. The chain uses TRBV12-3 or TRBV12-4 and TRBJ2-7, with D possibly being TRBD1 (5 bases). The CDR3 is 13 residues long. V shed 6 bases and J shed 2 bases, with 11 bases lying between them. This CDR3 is CASSPTVTYEQYF. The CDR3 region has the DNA TGTGCCAGCAGCCCGACAGTGACCTACGAGCAGTACTTC.

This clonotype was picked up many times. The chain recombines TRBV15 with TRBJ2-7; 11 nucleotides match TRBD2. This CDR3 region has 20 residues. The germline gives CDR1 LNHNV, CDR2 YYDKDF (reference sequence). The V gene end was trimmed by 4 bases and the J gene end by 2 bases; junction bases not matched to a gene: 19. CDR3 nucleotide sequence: TGTGCCACCAGCACAGCCTCATCGGCTAGCGGGAGGCCCTCCCCCTACGAGCAGTACTTC. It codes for CATSTASSASGRPSPYEQYF.

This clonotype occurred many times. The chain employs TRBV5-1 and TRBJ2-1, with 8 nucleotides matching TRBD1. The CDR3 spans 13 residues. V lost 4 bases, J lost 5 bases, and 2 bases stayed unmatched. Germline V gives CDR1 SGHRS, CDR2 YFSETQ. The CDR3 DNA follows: TGCGCCAGCAGCCGGGACAGGAACAATGAGCAGTTCTTC. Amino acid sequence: CASSRDRNNEQFF.

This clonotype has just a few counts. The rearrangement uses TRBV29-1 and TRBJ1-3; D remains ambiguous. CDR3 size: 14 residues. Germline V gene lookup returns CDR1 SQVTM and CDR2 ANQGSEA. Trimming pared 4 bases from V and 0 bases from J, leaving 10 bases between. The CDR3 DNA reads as TGCAGCGTTGTTCTGGCGCCCTCTGGAAACACCATATATTTT. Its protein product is CSVVLAPSGNTIYF.

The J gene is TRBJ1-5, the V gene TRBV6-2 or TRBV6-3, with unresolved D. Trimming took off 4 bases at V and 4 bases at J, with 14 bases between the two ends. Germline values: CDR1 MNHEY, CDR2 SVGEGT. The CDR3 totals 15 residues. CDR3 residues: CASSSRALGNQPQHF. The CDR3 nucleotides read TGTGCCAGCAGTTCGCGGGCCCTAGGGAATCAGCCCCAGCATTTT.

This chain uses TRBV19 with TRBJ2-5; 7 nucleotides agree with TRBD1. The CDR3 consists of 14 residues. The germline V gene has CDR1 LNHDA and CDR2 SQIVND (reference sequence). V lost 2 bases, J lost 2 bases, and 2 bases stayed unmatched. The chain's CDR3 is CASSIRGLQETQYF. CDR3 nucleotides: TGTGCCAGTAGTATAAGGGGGCTACAAGAGACCCAGTACTTC.

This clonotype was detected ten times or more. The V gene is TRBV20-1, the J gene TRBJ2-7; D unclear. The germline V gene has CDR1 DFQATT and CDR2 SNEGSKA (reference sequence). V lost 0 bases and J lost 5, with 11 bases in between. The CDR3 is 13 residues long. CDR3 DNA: TGCAGTGCTAGAGATTTGGAAGGGAACGAGCAGTACTTC. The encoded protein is CSARDLEGNEQYF.

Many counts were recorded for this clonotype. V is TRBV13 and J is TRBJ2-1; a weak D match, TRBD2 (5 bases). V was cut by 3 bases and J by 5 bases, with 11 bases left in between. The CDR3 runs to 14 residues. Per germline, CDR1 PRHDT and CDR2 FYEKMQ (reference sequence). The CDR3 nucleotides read TGTGCCAGCAGCTTCGGAGCGGAGGACAATGAGCAGTTCTTC. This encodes CASSFGAEDNEQFF. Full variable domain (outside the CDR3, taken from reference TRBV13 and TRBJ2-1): AAGVIQSPRHLIKEKRETATLKCYPIPRHDTVYWYQQGPGQDPQFLISFYEKMQSDKGSIPDRFSAQQFSDYHSELNMSSLELGDSALYFCASSFGAEDNEQFFGPGTRLTVL.

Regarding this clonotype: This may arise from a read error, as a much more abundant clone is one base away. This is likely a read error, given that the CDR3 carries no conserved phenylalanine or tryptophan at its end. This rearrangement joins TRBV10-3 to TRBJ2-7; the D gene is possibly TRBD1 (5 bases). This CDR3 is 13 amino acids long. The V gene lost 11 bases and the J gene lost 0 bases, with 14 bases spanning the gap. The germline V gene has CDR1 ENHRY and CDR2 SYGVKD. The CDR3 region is CAVGHPSSYEQYL. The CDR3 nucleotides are TGTGCCGTTGGACACCCGAGCTCCTACGAGCAGTACCTC.

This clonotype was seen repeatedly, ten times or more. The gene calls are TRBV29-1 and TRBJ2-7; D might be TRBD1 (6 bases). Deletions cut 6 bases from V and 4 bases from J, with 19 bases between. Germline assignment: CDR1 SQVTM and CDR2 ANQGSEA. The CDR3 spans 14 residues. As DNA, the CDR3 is TGCAGCGTAGATTCGGAAGGGGGATCTTACGAGCAGTACTTC. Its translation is CSVDSEGGSYEQYF.

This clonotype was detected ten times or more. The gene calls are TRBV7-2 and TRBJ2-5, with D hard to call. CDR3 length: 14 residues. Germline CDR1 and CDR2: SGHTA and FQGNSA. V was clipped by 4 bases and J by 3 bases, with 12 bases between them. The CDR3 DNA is TGTGCCAGCAGCTACTTATTGATAGAAGAGACCCAGTACTTC. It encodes CASSYLLIEETQYF.

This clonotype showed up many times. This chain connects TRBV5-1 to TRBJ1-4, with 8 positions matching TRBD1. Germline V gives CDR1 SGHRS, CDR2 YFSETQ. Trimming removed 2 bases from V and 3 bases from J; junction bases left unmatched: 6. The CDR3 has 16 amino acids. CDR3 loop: CASSFFGQGANEKLFF. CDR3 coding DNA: TGCGCCAGCAGCTTTTTCGGACAGGGAGCTAATGAAAAACTGTTTTTT.

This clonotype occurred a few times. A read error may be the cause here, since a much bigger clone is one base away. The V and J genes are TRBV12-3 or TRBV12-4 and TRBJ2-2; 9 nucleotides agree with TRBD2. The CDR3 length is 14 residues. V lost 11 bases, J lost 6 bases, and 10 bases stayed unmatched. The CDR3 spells CAALAGAVAGELFF. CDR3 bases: TGTGCCGCCTTAGCGGGAGCGGTCGCCGGGGAGCTGTTTTTT.

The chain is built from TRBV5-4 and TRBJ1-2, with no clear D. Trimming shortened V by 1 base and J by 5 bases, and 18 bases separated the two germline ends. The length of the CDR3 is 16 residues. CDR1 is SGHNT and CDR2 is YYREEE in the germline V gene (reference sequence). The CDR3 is CASSLPASLGAYGYTF. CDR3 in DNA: TGTGCCAGCAGCTTGCCAGCCTCATTAGGTGCTTATGGCTACACCTTC.

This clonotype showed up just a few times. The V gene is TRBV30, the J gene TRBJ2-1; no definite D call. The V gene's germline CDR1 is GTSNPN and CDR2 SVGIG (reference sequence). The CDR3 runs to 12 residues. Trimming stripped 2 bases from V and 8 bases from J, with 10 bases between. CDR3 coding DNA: TGTGCCTGGAGTCAAGTTAGGGATGAGCAGTTCTTC. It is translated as CAWSQVRDEQFF.

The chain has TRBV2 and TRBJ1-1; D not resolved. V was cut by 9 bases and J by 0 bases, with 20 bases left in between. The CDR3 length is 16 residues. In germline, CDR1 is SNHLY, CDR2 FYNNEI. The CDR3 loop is CASGPDFHGMNTEAFF. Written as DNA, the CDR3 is TGTGCCAGTGGCCCTGACTTCCATGGCATGAACACTGAAGCTTTCTTT.

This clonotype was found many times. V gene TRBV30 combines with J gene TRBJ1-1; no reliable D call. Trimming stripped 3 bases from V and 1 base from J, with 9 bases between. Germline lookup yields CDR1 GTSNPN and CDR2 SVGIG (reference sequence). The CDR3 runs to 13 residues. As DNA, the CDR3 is TGTGCCTGGAGCCGAGAGGGGAACACTGAAGCTTTCTTT. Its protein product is CAWSREGNTEAFF. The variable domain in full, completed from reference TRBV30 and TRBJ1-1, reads SQTIHQWPATLVQPVGSPLSLECTVEGTSNPNLYWYRQAAGRGLQLLFYSVGIGQISSEVPQNLSASRPQDRQFILSSKKLLLSDSGFYLCAWSREGNTEAFFGQGTRLTVV.

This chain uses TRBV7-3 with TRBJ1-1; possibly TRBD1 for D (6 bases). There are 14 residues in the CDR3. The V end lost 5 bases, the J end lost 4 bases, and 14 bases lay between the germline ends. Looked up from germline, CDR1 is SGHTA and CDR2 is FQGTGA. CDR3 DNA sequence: TGTGCCAGCAGCGGGGCAGCAGGGGTCACTGAAGCTTTCTTT. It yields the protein CASSGAAGVTEAFF.